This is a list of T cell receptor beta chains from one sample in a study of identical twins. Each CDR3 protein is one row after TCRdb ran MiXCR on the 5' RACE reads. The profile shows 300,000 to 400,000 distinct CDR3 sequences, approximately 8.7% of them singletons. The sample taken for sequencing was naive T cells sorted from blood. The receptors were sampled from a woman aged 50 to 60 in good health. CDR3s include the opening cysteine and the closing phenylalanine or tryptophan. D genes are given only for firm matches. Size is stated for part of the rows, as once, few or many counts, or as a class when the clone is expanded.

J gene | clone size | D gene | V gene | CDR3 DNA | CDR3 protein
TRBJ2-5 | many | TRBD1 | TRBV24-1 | TGTGCCACCAGTGATTCCCGGGACAGGGCCCAAGAGACCCAGTACTTC | CATSDSRDRAQETQYF
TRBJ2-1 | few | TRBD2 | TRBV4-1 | TGCGCCAGCAGCCAAGGAGGGGGACTAGCCTATGACAATGAGCAGTTCTTC | CASSQGGGLAYDNEQFF
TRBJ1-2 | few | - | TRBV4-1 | TGCGCCAGCAGCCAAGGACAGATCCCCACCTCTGGCTACACCTTC | CASSQGQIPTSGYTF
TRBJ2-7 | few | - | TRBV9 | TGTGCCAGCAGCGCCCATTCACTTGGAGCGGGCGAGCAGTACTTC | CASSAHSLGAGEQYF
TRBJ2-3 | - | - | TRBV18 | TGTGCCAGCTCACCTGTTTCGCTTAGGGTCACAGATACGCAGTATTTT | CASSPVSLRVTDTQYF
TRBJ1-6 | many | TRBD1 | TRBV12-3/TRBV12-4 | TGTGCCAGCAGTTGGGGACAGGGAAGGGGTCCCCTCCACTTT | CASSWGQGRGPLHF
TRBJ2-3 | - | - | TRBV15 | TGTGCCACCAGCAGAGGACAAAGAACAGATACGCAGTATTTT | CATSRGQRTDTQYF
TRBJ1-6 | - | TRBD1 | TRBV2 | TGTGCCAGCAGCCGGACAGGGAGCTCCTATAATTCACCCCTCCACTTT | CASSRTGSSYNSPLHF
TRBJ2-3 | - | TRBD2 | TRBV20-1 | TGCAGTGCTAGAGACCCCTTACTGACTAGCTCGGGTTACACAGATACGCAGTATTTT | CSARDPLLTSSGYTDTQYF
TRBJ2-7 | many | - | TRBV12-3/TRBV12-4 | TGTGCCAGCAGTTTAGCGCGGCAGAGTAGCGAGCAGTACTTC | CASSLARQSSEQYF
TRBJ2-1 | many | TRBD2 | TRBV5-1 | TGCGCCAGCAGCCGACAGAGGACTAGCGGGAGGGTTTCCTACAATGAGCAGTTCTTC | CASSRQRTSGRVSYNEQFF
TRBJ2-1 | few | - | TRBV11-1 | TGTGCCAGCAGCCCAAGAGGGGTAACCTCCTACAATGAGCAGTTCTTC | CASSPRGVTSYNEQFF
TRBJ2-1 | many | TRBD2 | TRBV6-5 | TGTGCCAGCAGTGAAACAAGCGGGAAGGGCAATGAGCAGTTCTTC | CASSETSGKGNEQFF
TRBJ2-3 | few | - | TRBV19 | TGTGCCAGTAGTCTTGGTTACGGGGCAGATACGCAGTATTTT | CASSLGYGADTQYF
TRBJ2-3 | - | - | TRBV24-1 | TGTGCCACCAGTGATCCCCCCACAGATACGCAGTATTTT | CATSDPPTDTQYF
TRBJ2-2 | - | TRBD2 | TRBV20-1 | TGCAGTGCTAGCACTAGCGGGGGGGGGGCTACCGGGGAGCTGTTTTTT | CSASTSGGGATGELFF
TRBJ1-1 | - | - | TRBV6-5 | TGTTCCAGCAGTTACTCCCGGGTCAGGGACACTAACACTGAAGCTTTCTTT | CSSSYSRVRDTNTEAFF
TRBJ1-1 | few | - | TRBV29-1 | TGCAGCGGGGGGAATTCTGAAGCTTTCTTT | CSGGNSEAFF
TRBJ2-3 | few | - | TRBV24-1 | TGTGCCACCTCTCGGTCGGGGGGCTGGACAGATACGCAGTATTTT | CATSRSGGWTDTQYF
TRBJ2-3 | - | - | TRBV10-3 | TGTGCCATCAGTGTCGGCGGTGGCACAGATACGCAGTATTTT | CAISVGGGTDTQYF
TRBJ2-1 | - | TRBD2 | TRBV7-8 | TGTGCCAGCAGCTCGACTAGCGGCCTTTACAATGAGCAGTTCTTC | CASSSTSGLYNEQFF
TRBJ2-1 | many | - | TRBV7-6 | TGTGCCAGCAGCTTAGACTTAGGGTTCGATGAGCAGTTCTTC | CASSLDLGFDEQFF
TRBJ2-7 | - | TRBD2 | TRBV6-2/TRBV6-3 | TGTGCCAGCAGTACCGGGACTAGCGGGCTTTACGAGCAGTACTTC | CASSTGTSGLYEQYF
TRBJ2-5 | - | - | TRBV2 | TGTGCCAGCAGTGACAGTCGGGAGACCCAGTACTTC | CASSDSRETQYF
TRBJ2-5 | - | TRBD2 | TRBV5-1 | TGCGCCAGCAGCCTAGGACTAGCGGGCGGAAAAGAGACCCAGTACTTC | CASSLGLAGGKETQYF
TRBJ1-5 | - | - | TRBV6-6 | TGTGCCAGCAGTTACGGTAGTGCAGGACTTAGCAATCAGCCCCAGCATTTT | CASSYGSAGLSNQPQHF
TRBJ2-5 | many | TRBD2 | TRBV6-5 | TGTGCCAGCAGTTACGGCGGGAGGCAAGAGACCCAGTACTTC | CASSYGGRQETQYF
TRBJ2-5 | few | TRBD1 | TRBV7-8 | TGTGCCAGCAGCTTAGTACCTACAGGGGTTGGAGAGACCCAGTACTTC | CASSLVPTGVGETQYF
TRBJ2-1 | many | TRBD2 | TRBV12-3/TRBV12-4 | TGTGCCAGCAATCTAGCGGGAGGGCCTTTCAATGAGCAGTTCTTC | CASNLAGGPFNEQFF
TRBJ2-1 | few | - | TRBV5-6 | TGTGCCAGCAGCTTGTATCGCCGCAATGAGCAGTTCTTC | CASSLYRRNEQFF
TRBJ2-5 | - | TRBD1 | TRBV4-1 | TGCGCCAGCAGCATACCCGGGACAGGGAAAGAGACCCAGTACTTC | CASSIPGTGKETQYF
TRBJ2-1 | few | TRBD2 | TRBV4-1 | TGCGCCAGCAGCCAAGATCGTAGCGGGAGAGAGAATGAGCAGTTCTTC | CASSQDRSGRENEQFF
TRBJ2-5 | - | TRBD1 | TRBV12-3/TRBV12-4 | TGTGCCAGCAGGGGACTGACAGGGACAGGGGGTGAGACCCAGTACTTC | CASRGLTGTGGETQYF
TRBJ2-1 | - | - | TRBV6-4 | TGTGCCAGCAGTGACGGTAGGGTTTCTGAGCAGTTCTTC | CASSDGRVSEQFF
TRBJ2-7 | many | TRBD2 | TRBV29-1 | TGCAGCGTTGCCGGGACTAGCGGGAGAGCTCACATCTACGAGCAGTACTTC | CSVAGTSGRAHIYEQYF
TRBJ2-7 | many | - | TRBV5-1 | TGCGCCAGCAGCTTGGTTGGAACCTACGAGCAGTACTTC | CASSLVGTYEQYF
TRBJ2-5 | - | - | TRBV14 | TGTGCCAGCAGCCAAGATCGACGGGCTCAAGAGACCCAGTACTTC | CASSQDRRAQETQYF
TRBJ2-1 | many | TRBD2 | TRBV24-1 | TGTGCCACCAGTGATCCCCGGACTAGCGGTAATGAGCAGTTCTTC | CATSDPRTSGNEQFF
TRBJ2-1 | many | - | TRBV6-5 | TGTGCCAGCAGTTACTCGGCAGGTGGCAATGAGCAGTTCTTC | CASSYSAGGNEQFF
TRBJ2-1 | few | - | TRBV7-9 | TGTGCCAGCAGCTGGAGTCGGGGCTCATACAATGAGCAGTTCTTC | CASSWSRGSYNEQFF
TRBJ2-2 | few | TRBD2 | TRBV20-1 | TGCAGTGCTAGCACTAGCGCGAACACCGGGGAGCTGTTTTTT | CSASTSANTGELFF
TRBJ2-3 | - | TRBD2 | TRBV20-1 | TGCAGTGCTACAATAAGCGGGAGGCCGCATAGCACAGATACGCAGTATTTT | CSATISGRPHSTDTQYF
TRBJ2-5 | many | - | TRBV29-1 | TGCAGCGCCCACGCGGGGAGCCAAGAGACCCAGTACTTC | CSAHAGSQETQYF
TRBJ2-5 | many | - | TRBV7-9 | TGTGCCAGCAGTTGGGGCCCGCTGGGGGAGACCCAGTACTTC | CASSWGPLGETQYF
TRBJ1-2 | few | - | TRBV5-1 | TGCGCCAGCAGCTTGAGGGGTGGCCACCCAAACTATGGCTACACCTTC | CASSLRGGHPNYGYTF